The 2 T cell receptor beta chains reported below all come from one sample, sequenced in a study of blood T cell repertoires in COVID-19. Clones were read by immunoSEQ multiplex PCR, and TCRdb kept only the in-frame ones, dropping some. This table has 110,000 to 150,000 clones, about 80% appearing once. Sample: peripheral blood. The receptors come from a human donor in a cohort sampled during active COVID-19.

This clone was detected only a few times. V is TRBV12-5 and J is TRBJ2-5; maybe TRBD1 (6 bases). This CDR3 region has 14 residues. Between the trimmed V and J ends, which lost 5 bases and 2 bases, there was a span of 12 bases. Germline lookup yields CDR1 LGHNT and CDR2 FRNRAP. CDR3 nucleotide sequence: TGTGCTAGTGGTAGGGGGACGGATCAAGAGACCCAGTACTTC. Translated, it gives CASGRGTDQETQYF.

This sequence joins TRBV11-2 and TRBJ1-1; D is unresolved. Germline CDR1 is SGHAT and CDR2 is FQNNGV. The CDR3 sequence is 13 residues long. Trimming cost V 3 bases and J 11 bases, with 16 bases left between them. The DNA for the CDR3 is TGTGCCAGCAGCTTCGGGGAAGCCGGGTTCGCTTTCTTT. This codes for CASSFGEAGFAFF.